This T cell receptor (beta chain) was identified during a study of PD-L1 blockade in urothelial cancer. The wider study: Atezolizumab was started by patients in 2014 at 1,200 mg intravenously every 3 weeks.

V shed 2 bases and J 7 bases; nucleotides not matched to a gene: 17. Germline assignment: CDR1 KGHSH and CDR2 LQKENI. This CDR3 is 18 amino acids long. Time point indicated: pretreatment peripheral blood. Sequencing was performed with immunoSEQ multiplex PCR; in TCRdb, only in-frame clones are kept and a portion is missing. The sample has about 56,000 clones; 85% to 90% are singletons. This TCR was sampled from an older man with urothelial cancer. The sequenced sample was PBMCs, obtained around atezolizumab (anti-PD-L1) treatment. The genes are TRBV18 and TRBJ2-1; 7 nucleotides align to TRBD2. DNA for the CDR3: TGTGCCAGCTCACCAGGGTTGCGAGGCGGGAGTGTATGGAATGAGCAGTTCTTC. Its protein is CASSPGLRGGSVWNEQFF.